This T cell receptor beta chain was sequenced during a study of T cell repertoires in cytomegalovirus infection. From the reads, TCRdb called clonotypes with MiXCR, one entry per CDR3 protein. The table has a few hundred thousand distinct CDR3 sequences, 25% to 30% seen once. Concerning this clonotype itself: Its matching antigen is unknown.

Here the sequenced sample was cultured PBMCs, taken from culture after CMV antigen stimulation. The sequence came from a human donor in good health (CMV status not recorded). Some clones in this sample may be carry-over from other donors' samples.

Here the CDR3 reads CASSRKGQGVVAFF. In DNA, the CDR3 is TGCGCCAGCAGCCGGAAAGGACAGGGTGTAGTAGCTTTCTTT. The chain combines TRBV4-1 with TRBJ1-1, with TRBD1 matching over 8 bases. The germline CDR1 and CDR2 sequences are MGHRA and YSYEKL. The CDR3 runs 14 residues. J gave up 10 bases and V 4 bases, and 11 bases lay outside the gene matches.